This T cell receptor beta chain was retrieved from a study of OX40 agonist ivuxolimab in advanced cancers. Study results and limitations: At 0.1 to 3.0 mg/kg, clonal expansion of CD4+ and CD8+ blood T cells had occurred by week 6. On average, a greater number of expanded clones characterised CD8+ T cells relative to CD4+.

V lost 3 bases to trimming and J lost 2 bases, with 12 bases between them. The CDR3 contains 15 residues. Germline CDR1 MNHEY, CDR2 SMNVEV (reference sequence). For this clone: Its specificity is not known.

Using immunoSEQ multiplex PCR, the repertoire was profiled, and TCRdb retains in-frame clones only, with some absent. The sample yields about 79,000 clones, 88% seen once. Sequencing was performed on CD4+ or CD8+ T cells sorted from blood, taken in a trial of the OX40 agonist ivuxolimab. The sequence came from an adult with an advanced solid tumor such as melanoma, head and neck, liver or kidney cancer. J is TRBJ2-3 and V is TRBV27, with a tentative D call TRBD2 (5 bases). Written as DNA, the CDR3 is TGTGCCAGCAGTTTCTTGGCGGGTCTCACAGATACGCAGTATTTT. Amino acids: CASSFLAGLTDTQYF.